This T cell receptor beta chain was observed in a study of regulatory T cells in long-lasting Graves disease. Losses at the gene ends were 9 bases for V and 1 base for J; bases not matched to a gene: 18. Germline CDR1 SGHNT, CDR2 YENEEA. CDR3 length: 17 amino acids. Construction of the TCR beta libraries employed iRepertoire HTBI primers in conjunction with Arm-PCR of CDR3 regions. TCRdb re-derived calls from the multiplex PCR reads in MiXCR, one entry per CDR3 protein. The data show 530,000 or so distinct CDR3 sequences, with 15% to 20% seen just once and about 11% held by the top ten. Sample time point: newly diagnosed GD, antithyroid drugs for less than 3 months. After RNA was extracted from PBMCs, the TCR library was made from it. Peripheral blood, nine milliliters of it, was drawn into EDTA tubes. The sample was also reused in another study, on T cells in Graves' hyperthyroidism and ophthalmopathy. That paper notes: Primed by the HTBI set, a first-round RT-PCR was run on the TCR CDR3.

This material consisted of peripheral blood mononuclear cells (PBMCs), taken at new diagnosis, from a patient treated with antithyroid drugs. V is TRBV11-3 and J is TRBJ2-7; 7 bases align to TRBD2. The TCR sequence derives from a man aged 18 to 35 with Graves disease. CDR3 in amino acids: CARSPGASGYHSYEQYF. DNA of the CDR3: TGTGCCAGAAGCCCCGGGGCTAGCGGCTATCATTCCTACGAGCAGTACTTC.